This section outlines one T cell receptor (beta chain) sequence together with its context. These data come from a study of blood T cell repertoires in COVID-19. The CDR3 is 14 amino acids. V lost 5 bases, J lost 7 bases, and 17 bases lay in between. Germline CDR1 LNHDA, CDR2 SQIVND (reference sequence). Per the authors' pipeline: Reference gene primer amplification in the assay estimated nucleated cell counts. Libraries were prepared by immunoSEQ multiplex PCR; TCRdb keeps only in-frame clonotypes and omits some of them. That table supplies the V and J calls and clone size; D and trimming were determined from the DNA. The table has some 170,000 clones, nearly 80% seen once.

The chain combines TRBV19 with TRBJ1-1, with D hard to call. The clonotype was recovered from a woman between 65 and 79 years old with acute or convalescent COVID-19. The sequencing sample was made of peripheral blood. CDR3 bases: TGTGCCAGTAGTTCCCCCGATCTAGTGGGTGAAGCTTTCTTT. Amino acids: CASSSPDLVGEAFF.